These 28 T cell receptor beta chains originate from one sample sequenced in a study of cytomegalovirus exposure and HLA in healthy donors. PCR was performed using 60 Vbeta and 13 Jbeta primers. Data came from immunoSEQ multiplex PCR; TCRdb stores just in-frame clones and leaves some out. The data contain over 150,000 clones, approximately 70% of them seen just once; the ten biggest clones take up roughly 5.2%. Material for sequencing was PBMCs. The receptors come from a woman aged 18-35 years in good health and CMV-seropositive.

The rearrangement joins TRBV30 to TRBJ1-2; 8 bases align to TRBD1. Germline CDR1 is GTSNPN and CDR2 is SVGIG (reference sequence). Germline trimming cut 3 bases from V and 8 bases from J; bases unmatched to any gene: 5. This CDR3 is 12 amino acids long. CDR3 protein: CAWRGQGMGYTF. The CDR3, as DNA: TGTGCCTGGAGAGGACAGGGAATGGGCTACACCTTC. The full variable domain, with the rest looked up from reference TRBV30 and TRBJ1-2, is SQTIHQWPATLVQPVGSPLSLECTVEGTSNPNLYWYRQAAGRGLQLLFYSVGIGQISSEVPQNLSASRPQDRQFILSSKKLLLSDSGFYLCAWRGQGMGYTFGSGTRLTVV.

The genes are TRBV5-4 and TRBJ1-2, with 8 bases identical to TRBD1. The germline V gene has CDR1 SGHNT and CDR2 YYREEE (reference sequence). The ends lost 3 bases at V and 6 bases at J; junction bases unmatched: 4. The CDR3 length is 13 residues. CDR3 DNA sequence: TGTGCCAGCAGCTACGGACAGGGTGATGGCTACACCTTC. Translated, it gives CASSYGQGDGYTF.

This clone was seen only a few times. The CDR3 spells CASKSGTGGTEAFF. The CDR3, as DNA: TGTGCCAGCAAATCCGGGACAGGGGGCACTGAAGCTTTCTTT. V is TRBV6-5 and J is TRBJ1-1; 11 bases fit TRBD1. V shed 7 bases and J 4 bases; nucleotides not matched to a gene: 5. Germline V gene lookup returns CDR1 MNHEY and CDR2 SVGAGI. The CDR3 extends over 14 amino acids.

V usage is TRBV7-8 and J usage is TRBJ2-7; TRBD2 is a possible D gene (6 bases). Trimming cost V 5 bases and J 1 base, with 18 bases left between them. Looked up from germline, CDR1 is SGHVS and CDR2 is FQNEAQ. The CDR3 consists of 16 residues. The DNA of the CDR3 is TGTGCCAGCAGCCAAGGGGAGGACACACTTTCCTACGAGCAGTACTTC. This encodes CASSQGEDTLSYEQYF.

The chain joins TRBV7-9 to TRBJ1-5; 9 bases align to TRBD1. V shed 1 base and J 5 bases; nucleotides not matched to a gene: 0. The germline CDR1 and CDR2 sequences are SEHNR and FQNEAQ (reference sequence). The CDR3 runs 14 residues. CDR3 bases: TGTGCCAGCAGCTTAGGACAGGGGGATCAGCCCCAGCATTTT. Its translation is CASSLGQGDQPQHF.

The V call is TRBV6-6, the J call TRBJ1-1; TRBD1 might be the D (6 bases). This CDR3 comprises 14 residues. Germline CDR1 is MNHNY and CDR2 is SVGAGI (reference sequence). V was pared by 6 bases and J by 4 bases, with 15 bases between. CDR3 bases: TGTGCCAGCAGCAGCGAGGGGGGGCGCACTGAAGCTTTCTTT. It specifies CASSSEGGRTEAFF.

V gene TRBV12-5 combines with J gene TRBJ2-7; 7 bases fit TRBD1. The germline CDR1 and CDR2 sequences are LGHNT and FRNRAP. V shed 6 bases and J 7 bases; nucleotides not matched to a gene: 0. The CDR3 spans 10 residues. The CDR3 loop is CASGGQEQYF. The CDR3 coding sequence is TGTGCTAGTGGGGGACAGGAGCAGTACTTC. The whole variable domain, remainder taken from reference TRBV12-5 and TRBJ2-7, is DARVTQTPRHKVTEMGQEVTMRCQPILGHNTVFWYRQTMMQGLELLAYFRNRAPLDDSGMPKDRFSAEMPDATLATLKIQPSEPRDSAVYFCASGGQEQYFGPGTRLTVT.

The chain has TRBV19 and TRBJ1-1, with 8 positions matching TRBD1. V trimming: 0 bases; J trimming: 1 base; junction bases outside the gene matches: 7. The CDR3 covers 17 residues. Germline V gene sequence: CDR1 LNHDA, CDR2 SQIVND (reference sequence). CDR3 in amino acids: CASSIDGGQGQNTEAFF. The CDR3, as DNA: TGTGCCAGTAGTATAGATGGCGGACAGGGACAGAACACTGAAGCTTTCTTT.

There are a few counts of this clone. The genes are TRBV9 and TRBJ2-7; D not resolved. The germline V and J ends were trimmed by 0 bases and 4 bases, with 14 bases remaining between them. Germline CDR1 reads SGDLS; CDR2 reads YYNGEE. The CDR3 is 15 amino acids. CDR3 in DNA: TGTGCCAGCAGCGTAGGTGCGGCATCTTTGTACGAGCAGTACTTC. Translation: CASSVGAASLYEQYF.

A word on this clone: The same CDR3 can be traced to other DNA sequences in this sample. V is TRBV6-1 and J is TRBJ2-1; 12 bases match TRBD1. The V and J ends lost 2 bases and 9 bases, in that order; junction bases with no gene match: 5. The CDR3 consists of 15 residues. The germline gives CDR1 MNHNS, CDR2 SASEGT. The CDR3 region is CASSERGQGAGEQFF. The DNA of the CDR3 is TGTGCCAGCAGTGAAAGGGGACAGGGGGCGGGTGAGCAGTTCTTC.

The chain couples TRBV7-3 to TRBJ2-3, with D tentatively TRBD2 (6 bases). Germline V gene sequence: CDR1 SGHTA, CDR2 FQGTGA. V lost 4 bases and J 3 bases, leaving 20 bases between the germline ends. This CDR3 has 17 amino acids. The CDR3 reads CASSSHQLARLTDTQYF. The CDR3 DNA sequence: TGTGCCAGCAGCTCCCACCAACTAGCCCGACTAACAGATACGCAGTATTTT.

The chain joins TRBV27 to TRBJ2-5, with TRBD1 identical over 8 bases. J gave up 5 bases and V 3 bases, and 5 bases lay outside the gene matches. Per germline, CDR1 MNHEY and CDR2 SMNVEV (reference sequence). The CDR3 loop spans 14 amino acids. This CDR3 reads CASSLAQGDETQYF. The CDR3 DNA follows: TGTGCCAGCAGTTTGGCACAGGGGGACGAGACCCAGTACTTC.

Here the CDR3 DNA reads TGCAGCGTTAGACAGGGGACCGGGGAGCTGTTTTTT. It codes for CSVRQGTGELFF. This rearrangement joins TRBV29-1 to TRBJ2-2, with 8 bases fitting TRBD1. V shed 5 bases, J shed 5 bases, and the junction held 1 base outside the gene matches. This CDR3 has 12 residues. Germline V lookup: CDR1 SQVTM, CDR2 ANQGSEA.

The chain carries TRBV5-6 and TRBJ2-3; 12 bases map to TRBD2. Germline values: CDR1 SGHDT, CDR2 YYEEEE. The junction had 8 bases not matched to a gene; V was cut back by 0 bases and J by 6 bases. CDR3 length: 17 amino acids. The DNA for the CDR3 is TGTGCCAGCAGCTTGGAGGCATCAACTAGCGGGGGGGATACGCAGTATTTT. It specifies CASSLEASTSGGDTQYF.

The rearrangement links TRBV30 to TRBJ2-5; 8 nucleotides agree with TRBD1. In germline, CDR1 is GTSNPN, CDR2 SVGIG (reference sequence). With V trimmed by 3 bases and J by 4 bases, 1 base remained unmatched. This CDR3 contains 12 residues. Here the CDR3 reads CAWRQGGETQYF. DNA of the CDR3: TGTGCCTGGAGACAGGGGGGAGAGACCCAGTACTTC.

This sequence joins TRBV2 and TRBJ1-2; D ambiguous. The CDR3 extends over 13 amino acids. The V gene's germline CDR1 is SNHLY and CDR2 FYNNEI. Trimming took off 6 bases at V and 1 base at J, with 9 bases between the two ends. CDR3: CASRPGLNYGYTF. The CDR3 nucleotides are TGTGCCAGCAGGCCCGGTCTTAACTATGGCTACACCTTC. Full variable domain (outside the CDR3, taken from reference TRBV2 and TRBJ1-2): EPEVTQTPSHQVTQMGQEVILRCVPISNHLYFYWYRQILGQKVEFLVSFYNNEISEKSEIFDDQFSVERPDGSNFTLKIRSTKLEDSAMYFCASRPGLNYGYTFGSGTRLTVV.

V gene TRBV6-6 combines with J gene TRBJ1-5, with 7 nucleotides matching TRBD1. The germline gives CDR1 MNHNY, CDR2 SVGAGI (reference sequence). The length of the CDR3 is 16 residues. With 3 bases clipped from V and 6 bases from J, the junction kept 11 bases outside the gene matches. CDR3 sequence (DNA): TGTGCCAGCAGTTATCGAACAGGGGCCGATGGTCAGCCCCAGCATTTT. It codes for CASSYRTGADGQPQHF.

V usage is TRBV6-5 and J usage is TRBJ1-1; unclear D gene. CDR1 and CDR2 (germline): MNHEY, SVGAGI. The CDR3 contains 13 residues. The V and J ends lost 7 bases and 5 bases respectively, with 14 bases between them. CDR3 region: CASISGSGTEAFF. The CDR3 region has the DNA TGTGCCAGCATTTCGGGGAGTGGGACTGAAGCTTTCTTT.

The rearrangement links TRBV25-1 to TRBJ1-4; D not certain. This CDR3 is built from 14 residues. Trimming took 4 bases from V and 10 from J, leaving 16 bases between them. Per germline, CDR1 MGHDK and CDR2 SYGVNS. The CDR3 coding sequence is TGTGCCAGCAGTGCGACGGGGTACTTCGGAAAACTGTTTTTT. It yields the protein CASSATGYFGKLFF.

The chain is built from TRBV19 and TRBJ2-1, with 9 positions matching TRBD2. V dropped 6 bases and J dropped 2; count of bases not matched to a gene: 5. This CDR3 contains 15 residues. The germline CDR1 and CDR2 sequences are LNHDA and SQIVND (reference sequence). DNA of the CDR3: TGTGCCAGTAGCAAGAGCGGGGGGCCCTACAATGAGCAGTTCTTC. It translates to CASSKSGGPYNEQFF.

The chain couples TRBV7-9 to TRBJ2-3, with D unresolved. The ends were cut back, 0 bases at V and 0 bases at J, with 7 bases in the middle. From germline, CDR1 is SEHNR and CDR2 FQNEAQ (reference sequence). The CDR3 covers 15 residues. The CDR3 DNA sequence: TGTGCCAGCAGCTTAGCTGGCGGTAGCACAGATACGCAGTATTTT. Protein product: CASSLAGGSTDTQYF.

The chain combines TRBV7-9 with TRBJ2-7, with D possibly TRBD1 on 5 matching bases. The V and J ends lost 3 bases and 0 bases respectively, with 9 bases between them. The CDR3 extends over 14 amino acids. The germline V gene has CDR1 SEHNR and CDR2 FQNEAQ (reference sequence). In DNA, the CDR3 is TGTGCCAGCAGCTTCCCAGGGATCTCCTACGAGCAGTACTTC. Translating it yields CASSFPGISYEQYF.

The chain employs TRBV2 and TRBJ2-1, with TRBD2 matching over 7 bases. The CDR3 extends over 13 amino acids. The germline CDR1 and CDR2 sequences are SNHLY and FYNNEI. V trimming: 1 base; J trimming: 9 bases; junction bases outside the gene matches: 3. As DNA, the CDR3 is TGTGCCAGCAGTGAAGAGCGGGGCTCTGAGCAGTTCTTC. It encodes CASSEERGSEQFF.

The chain recombines TRBV30 with TRBJ2-7; 7 nucleotides line up with TRBD1. Germline lookup yields CDR1 GTSNPN and CDR2 SVGIG (reference sequence). This CDR3 has 13 residues. V lost 4 bases, J lost 7 bases, and 10 bases stayed unmatched. CDR3 coding DNA: TGTGCCTGGACCCCCCGGACAGGTCTTGAGCAGTACTTC. It yields the protein CAWTPRTGLEQYF. The complete variable domain, with remaining parts taken from reference TRBV30 and TRBJ2-7, reads SQTIHQWPATLVQPVGSPLSLECTVEGTSNPNLYWYRQAAGRGLQLLFYSVGIGQISSEVPQNLSASRPQDRQFILSSKKLLLSDSGFYLCAWTPRTGLEQYFGPGTRLTVT.

The rearrangement uses TRBV18 and TRBJ2-3; 10 bases are shared with TRBD2. V gave up 2 bases and J gave up 6 bases; unmatched junction bases: 8. The CDR3 is made up of 16 amino acids. CDR1 KGHSH and CDR2 LQKENI come from the germline V gene. DNA for the CDR3: TGTGCCAGCTCACCAACTGGCCTAGCGGGAGATGATACGCAGTATTTT. Its translation: CASSPTGLAGDDTQYF.

The chain combines TRBV28 with TRBJ1-4; TRBD1 matches 9 bases. Per the germline V gene, CDR1 is MDHEN and CDR2 is SYDVKM. The CDR3 sequence is 14 residues long. Trimming cost V 7 bases and J 7 bases; bases outside gene matches: 7. The CDR3, as DNA: TGTGCCAGCACCTCCGGACAGGGGTTTGAAAAACTGTTTTTT. This sequence encodes CASTSGQGFEKLFF.

This chain joins TRBV30 and TRBJ1-5; D call uncertain. Germline-derived CDR1 and CDR2 are GTSNPN and SVGIG (reference sequence). Trimming shortened V by 3 bases and J by 2 bases, and 8 bases separated the two germline ends. CDR3 length: 13 residues. The CDR3 DNA follows: TGTGCCTGGAGCCGACAAGGCAATCAGCCCCAGCATTTT. Amino acid sequence: CAWSRQGNQPQHF.

V is TRBV5-6 and J is TRBJ2-1, with a possible D match to TRBD2 (6 bases). The CDR3 has 11 amino acids. The germline V gene has CDR1 SGHDT and CDR2 YYEEEE. Trimming took off 6 bases at V and 8 bases at J, with 9 bases between the two ends. The CDR3 coding sequence is TGTGCCAGCACCACGGGGGATGAGCAGTTCTTC. It codes for CASTTGDEQFF.